The 10 T cell receptor beta chains below all came from one sample that was sequenced in a study of beta chain features in type 1 diabetes. Sequenced material consisted of expressed TCRB transcripts (all of the isolated RNA was reverse transcribed). Profiled with immunoSEQ multiplex PCR; TCRdb holds only in-frame clones, not every one. Counted here are about 650,000 clones, around 11% occurring once; the ten biggest clones make up about 0.11%. No antigen has been identified for these receptors. Study-wide results and limits: In every one of the four CD4+ subsets, TCRB CDR3s were moderately but significantly shorter in Type 1 diabetes patients.

The specimen was naive CD4+ T cells from blood. The receptors were gathered from a man aged 25 to 45 with type 1 diabetes.

The V and J genes are TRBV9 and TRBJ1-2; D not resolved. The V end lost 1 base, the J end lost 3 bases, and 10 bases lay between the germline ends. Germline CDR1 and CDR2: SGDLS and YYNGEE. The CDR3 loop spans 14 amino acids. The CDR3 protein is CASSVHLEDYGYTF. DNA for the CDR3: TGTGCCAGCAGCGTACATTTAGAGGACTATGGCTACACCTTC.

This clone was detected a few times. V usage is TRBV6-6 and J usage is TRBJ2-1; the D call may be TRBD1 or TRBD2 (5 bases each). Trimming stripped 2 bases from V and 7 bases from J, with 12 bases between. CDR1 is MNHNY and CDR2 is SVGAGI in the germline V gene (reference sequence). The CDR3 sequence is 14 residues long. The chain's CDR3 is CASSYQGVLNEQFF. The CDR3 region has the DNA TGTGCCAGCAGTTACCAGGGAGTTTTGAATGAGCAGTTCTTC.

In its sample, this clone was seen a few times. The J gene is TRBJ2-3, the V gene TRBV7-9; maybe TRBD1 (5 bases). Germline CDR1 reads SEHNR; CDR2 reads FQNEAQ (reference sequence). The CDR3 spans 14 residues. V was clipped by 7 bases and J by 6 bases, with 17 bases between them. This CDR3 is CASTPLKGHDTQYF. The CDR3, as DNA: TGTGCCAGCACCCCTTTGAAGGGGCATGATACGCAGTATTTT.

This clone was recorded many times. The gene calls are TRBV13 and TRBJ2-4; 8 nucleotides align to TRBD1. After removal of 5 bases from V and 9 bases from J, the junction contained 6 bases not matched to a gene. The CDR3 is 13 residues long. Per the germline V gene, CDR1 is PRHDT and CDR2 is FYEKMQ (reference sequence). The CDR3 protein is CASSRRDRGIQYF. The CDR3 DNA reads TGTGCCAGCAGCCGACGAGACAGGGGCATTCAGTACTTC. Together with reference TRBV13 and TRBJ2-4, the CDR3 gives the full variable domain: AAGVIQSPRHLIKEKRETATLKCYPIPRHDTVYWYQQGPGQDPQFLISFYEKMQSDKGSIPDRFSAQQFSDYHSELNMSSLELGDSALYFCASSRRDRGIQYFGAGTRLSVL.

The chain combines TRBV7-2 with TRBJ2-5, with D possibly matching TRBD1 (6 bases). The CDR3 extends over 15 amino acids. The V gene's germline CDR1 is SGHTA and CDR2 FQGNSA. V was shortened by 1 base and J by 7 bases, with 16 bases between the two germline ends. The CDR3 loop is CASSLGRTAERTQYF. The CDR3 DNA sequence: TGTGCCAGCAGCTTAGGGAGGACAGCGGAGAGGACCCAGTACTTC.

Regarding this clone: Other DNA sequences in this sample translate to the same CDR3. The gene calls are TRBV7-2 and TRBJ2-5; no firm D call. The CDR3 runs to 14 residues. Germline V gene data show CDR1 as SGHTA and CDR2 as FQGNSA. Deletions cut 1 base from V and 0 bases from J, with 6 bases between. The CDR3 DNA reads TGTGCCAGCAGCTTAGGGAGCTACCAAGAGACCCAGTACTTC. This codes for CASSLGSYQETQYF.

The chain employs TRBV5-1 and TRBJ2-2; the match to TRBD1 covers 7 bases. Germline loops: CDR1 SGHRS, CDR2 YFSETQ. Germline trimming cut 7 bases from V and 3 bases from J; bases unmatched to any gene: 9. This CDR3 is built from 15 residues. The CDR3 here is CASYTGTADTGELFF. The CDR3 bases are TGCGCCAGCTATACCGGGACAGCAGACACCGGGGAGCTGTTTTTT.

As regards this clone: The same CDR3 is also encoded by other DNA sequences in this sample. This chain links TRBV29-1 with TRBJ1-2; 9 bases are a match to TRBD1. In germline, CDR1 is SQVTM, CDR2 ANQGSEA. This CDR3 comprises 13 residues. Losses at the gene ends were 4 bases for V and 4 bases for J; bases not matched to a gene: 4. For the CDR3, the DNA is TGCAGCGTTGGACAGGGGGATGGCTATGGCTACACCTTC. Its translation: CSVGQGDGYGYTF.

This sequence joins TRBV4-2 and TRBJ2-6, with a possible D match to TRBD1 (6 bases). There are 16 residues in the CDR3. Trimming shortened V by 1 base and J by 2 bases, and 9 bases separated the two germline ends. CDR1 and CDR2 from the germline V gene are LGHNA and YNFKEQ. This CDR3 reads CASSQGGQAGANVLTF. CDR3 nucleotide sequence: TGTGCCAGCAGCCAAGGGGGGCAGGCTGGGGCCAACGTCCTGACTTTC.

Concerning this clone itself: The same CDR3 is also encoded by other DNA sequences in this sample. The chain has TRBV28 and TRBJ1-2, with 8 bases fitting TRBD1. CDR3 length equals 14 residues. Germline CDR1 reads MDHEN; CDR2 reads SYDVKM. V gave up 3 bases and J gave up 2 bases; unmatched junction bases: 2. As DNA, the CDR3 is TGTGCCAGCAGTTTCGGACAGGGAAACTATGGCTACACCTTC. It yields the protein CASSFGQGNYGYTF.